This TCR beta chain is from a study of cytomegalovirus exposure and HLA in healthy donors. Findings and limits, study-wide: Reported results showed that the classifier diagnosed cytomegalovirus status with high specificity and sensitivity.

The repertoire was sequenced with immunoSEQ multiplex PCR; TCRdb's copy has only in-frame clones and lacks some. The sample includes around 190,000 clones, around 80% seen only once; the top ten take roughly 1.2%. Notes on this clone: Its target is unknown.

The CDR3 is 14 residues long. The germline V and J ends were trimmed by 6 bases and 6 bases, with 17 bases remaining between them. CDR1 and CDR2 (germline): SNHLY, FYNNEI. The specimen sequenced was PBMCs. The source of this sequence is a woman between 25 and 40 years old in good health and CMV-seronegative. The gene calls are TRBV2 and TRBJ1-1; TRBD1 is a possible D gene (6 bases). For the CDR3, the DNA is TGTGCCAGCAGGGACACAGGGCGATCCGCTGAAGCTTTCTTT. Translated, it gives CASRDTGRSAEAFF.